This T cell receptor (beta chain) emerged from a study of blood T cell repertoires in COVID-19. Study context: Samples came from the United States, Italy and Spain, spanning acute and convalescent COVID-19. PBMCs, B-cell-depleted T cells, or T cells were the source of the cDNA or gDNA that made up the material.

The CDR3 sequence is 16 residues long. Trimming took off 3 bases at V and 1 base at J, with 12 bases between the two ends. Germline V gives CDR1 SEHNR, CDR2 FQNEAQ (reference sequence). How the authors handled the data: Amplification of reference gene primers provided the estimated nucleated cell counts. Some clones are missing from TCRdb's copy, which holds only in-frame ones; the method was immunoSEQ multiplex PCR. For V, J and clone size, that table is used; D and trimming come from the DNA. Of about 180,000 clones listed, roughly nine tenths are singletons. The TCR originated in an older man with active or convalescent COVID-19. Sample: peripheral blood. The gene calls are TRBV7-9 and TRBJ2-2, with unresolved D. Here the CDR3 DNA reads TGTGCCAGCAGCTTCGACAAAACCCTGAACACCGGGGAGCTGTTTTTT. Translated: CASSFDKTLNTGELFF.